One sample yielded the 32 T cell receptor beta chains listed below, sequenced in a study of regulatory T cells in long-lasting Graves disease. Time point here: persistent/refractory GD, antithyroid drugs over 5 years with positive TRAb. PBMC RNA was the source of the TCR library. With iRepertoire HTBI primers and Arm-PCR of CDR3 regions, TCR beta libraries were built. TCRdb reanalysed the multiplex PCR reads using MiXCR and keeps one entry per CDR3 protein. The table lists about 470,000 distinct CDR3 sequences, about a fifth of them singletons. Here the sequenced sample was peripheral blood mononuclear cells (PBMCs), taken when the disease was refractory, from a patient treated with antithyroid drugs. Receptors were obtained from a female donor with Graves disease.

This chain uses TRBV18 with TRBJ1-1; D call uncertain. V was shortened by 4 bases and J by 4 bases, with 10 bases between the two germline ends. This CDR3 has 13 amino acids. Looked up from germline, CDR1 is KGHSH and CDR2 is LQKENI. The DNA of the CDR3 is TGTGCCAGCTCACGGGAGAAGAGCACTGAAGCTTTCTTT. This sequence encodes CASSREKSTEAFF.

Ten or more counts support this clonotype. The chain couples TRBV28 to TRBJ1-1, with TRBD1 matching 11 bases. CDR3 length equals 14 residues. With 4 bases clipped from V and 6 bases from J, the junction kept 4 bases outside the gene matches. Germline V lookup: CDR1 MDHEN, CDR2 SYDVKM. Written as DNA, the CDR3 is TGTGCCAGCAGTTCTGGACAGGGGGCCTCTGAAGCTTTCTTT. As protein: CASSSGQGASEAFF.

CDR3 DNA: TGTGCCAGCAGCCGCGGGACAGCCGGACAGTACTTC. This gives the protein CASSRGTAGQYF. The chain uses TRBV7-2 and TRBJ2-7; D perhaps matches TRBD1 (7 bases). Trimming removed 5 bases from V and 10 bases from J, with 15 bases in between. Looked up from germline, CDR1 is SGHTA and CDR2 is FQGNSA. The CDR3 spans 12 residues. Combining the CDR3 with reference TRBV7-2 and TRBJ2-7 gives the whole variable domain GAGVSQSPSNKVTEKGKDVELRCDPISGHTALYWYRQSLGQGLEFLIYFQGNSAPDKSGLPSDRFSAERTGGSVSTLTIQRTQQEDSAVYLCASSRGTAGQYFGPGTRLTVT.

The chain uses TRBV7-9 and TRBJ1-4; the match to TRBD1 covers 10 bases. V was pared by 5 bases and J by 2 bases, with 5 bases of the junction left unmatched. Germline-derived CDR1 and CDR2 are SEHNR and FQNEAQ (reference sequence). There are 16 residues in the CDR3. The chain's CDR3 is CASSALTGGTNEKLFF. In DNA, the CDR3 is TGTGCCAGCAGCGCACTGACAGGGGGCACTAATGAAAAACTGTTTTTT.

This clonotype was counted ten times or more. This sequence joins TRBV28 and TRBJ2-7; the D call may be TRBD1 or TRBD2 (5 bases each). CDR3 length equals 14 residues. Germline V lookup: CDR1 MDHEN, CDR2 SYDVKM. Deletions cut 5 bases from V and 4 bases from J, with 15 bases between. CDR3 amino acids: CASSPGTSLYEQYF. The CDR3 coding sequence is TGTGCCAGCAGTCCCGGGACCTCACTATACGAGCAGTACTTC.

In its sample, this clonotype was seen a few times. The rearrangement joins TRBV9 to TRBJ2-5; a weak D match, TRBD2 (6 bases). With 0 bases removed from V and 4 bases from J, the gap between germline ends came to 10 bases. There are 14 residues in the CDR3. Germline V lookup: CDR1 SGDLS, CDR2 YYNGEE. In nucleotides, the CDR3 is TGTGCCAGCAGCGTAGCTTGGCGGGGAGAGACCCAGTACTTC. It encodes CASSVAWRGETQYF. Using reference TRBV9 and TRBJ2-5 for the parts outside the CDR3, the full variable domain is DSGVTQTPKHLITATGQRVTLRCSPRSGDLSVYWYQQSLDQGLQFLIQYYNGEERAKGNILERFSAQQFPDLHSELNLSSLELGDSALYFCASSVAWRGETQYFGPGTRLLVL.

This clonotype has a count of ten or more. The chain is built from TRBV5-1 and TRBJ1-1; no clear D gene. Trimming cost V 1 base and J 3 bases, with 10 bases left between them. Germline values: CDR1 SGHRS, CDR2 YFSETQ. There are 14 residues in the CDR3. This CDR3 is CASSLKGGDTEAFF. In nucleotides, the CDR3 is TGCGCCAGCAGCTTGAAGGGAGGTGACACTGAAGCTTTCTTT. Full variable domain (rest looked up from reference TRBV5-1 and TRBJ1-1): KAGVTQTPRYLIKTRGQQVTLSCSPISGHRSVSWYQQTPGQGLQFLFEYFSETQRNKGNFPGRFSGRQFSNSRSEMNVSTLELGDSALYLCASSLKGGDTEAFFGQGTRLTVV.

This clonotype was recorded many times. In nucleotides, the CDR3 is TGTGCCACCAGTGATTTCGTCCAGGGCGGTGAAAAACTGTTTTTT. Translating it yields CATSDFVQGGEKLFF. V gene TRBV24-1 combines with J gene TRBJ1-4; a weak D match, TRBD1 (5 bases). The CDR3 covers 15 residues. V was trimmed by 1 base and J by 7 bases, leaving 12 bases between them. From germline, CDR1 is KGHDR and CDR2 SFDVKD.

This clonotype was detected only a few times. A much larger clone lies one base from this, so it may be a read error. This rearrangement joins TRBV27 to TRBJ1-1; possible D gene TRBD1, 5 bases. Germline CDR1 is MNHEY and CDR2 is SMNVEV (reference sequence). The CDR3 runs to 15 residues. The CDR3, as DNA: TGTGCCAGCAGTCCCACATGGGACCGCCATGCAGAAGCTCTCTTT. Its protein is CASSPTWDRHAEALF.

This clonotype was counted at least ten times. The V and J genes are TRBV3-1 and TRBJ1-2; maybe TRBD1 (5 bases). Germline V gene sequence: CDR1 LGHDT, CDR2 YNNKEL (reference sequence). V was cut by 5 bases and J by 6 bases, with 19 bases left in between. The CDR3 runs to 15 residues. In DNA form, the CDR3 reads TGTGCCAGCAGCTCCCAGGGCAGGGAGAATAATGGCTACACCTTC. Translating gives CASSSQGRENNGYTF.

In its sample, this clonotype was seen many times. As DNA, the CDR3 is TGTGCCAGCAGCATCGGGCGGCGCCAAGAGACCCAGTACTTC. Translating gives CASSIGRRQETQYF. The rearrangement joins TRBV19 to TRBJ2-5; no reliable D call. The germline V gene encodes CDR1 LNHDA and CDR2 SQIVND (reference sequence). The CDR3 length is 14 residues. V was trimmed by 9 bases and J by 1 base, leaving 15 bases between them.

As for this clonotype: A junction boundary mismatches the germline segment, possibly from a read error. The rearrangement links TRBV14 to TRBJ1-4; possible D gene TRBD1, 5 bases. The germline gives CDR1 SGHDN, CDR2 FVKESK. The CDR3 extends over 16 amino acids. The CDR3 region has the DNA TGTGCCAGCGGCCAGGATGGCCAGGGAAGTAATGAAAAACTGTTTTTT. Translated, it gives CASGQDGQGSNEKLFF.

Ten or more counts support this clonotype. The rearrangement joins TRBV28 to TRBJ1-3; TRBD1 matches at 9 bases. CDR3 length: 16 residues. Germline loops: CDR1 MDHEN, CDR2 SYDVKM. V was clipped by 4 bases and J by 2 bases; unmatched bases: 6. Here the CDR3 reads CASSSGTGPAGNTIYF. CDR3 coding DNA: TGTGCCAGCAGTTCCGGGACAGGGCCTGCTGGAAACACCATATATTTT.

A remark on this clonotype: Just one base apart from a much larger clone, this may be a read error. V gene TRBV30 combines with J gene TRBJ2-5; 7 nucleotides align to TRBD1. This CDR3 contains 13 residues. CDR1 and CDR2 from the germline V gene are GTSNPN and SVGIG (reference sequence). Losses at the gene ends were 5 bases for V and 5 bases for J; bases not matched to a gene: 8. The CDR3 region has the DNA TGTGCCTGGGCCTACAGGGGCGGCGAGACCCAGTACTTC. As protein: CAWAYRGGETQYF.

This clonotype was recorded at least ten times. J is TRBJ1-4 and V is TRBV29-1, with D possibly being TRBD1 (6 bases). Between the trimmed V and J ends, which lost 3 bases and 4 bases, there was a span of 9 bases. CDR3 size: 13 residues. Per the germline V gene, CDR1 is SQVTM and CDR2 is ANQGSEA. The CDR3 DNA sequence: TGCAGCGTTGAGGGACAAATTAATGAAAAACTGTTTTTT. Translated, it gives CSVEGQINEKLFF.

Of note for this clonotype: The likely explanation is a read error, given a far larger clone one base away. The chain combines TRBV6-2 or TRBV6-3 with TRBJ1-2; D gene unclear. The CDR3 runs to 13 residues. The germline V gene encodes CDR1 MNHEY and CDR2 SVGEGT. This CDR3 reads CASSYSDRVDAAF. Here the CDR3 DNA reads TGTGCCAGCAGTTACTCAGATCGGGTAGATGCCGCCTTC.

This clonotype was picked up a small number of times. The chain employs TRBV29-1 and TRBJ2-5, with 7 nucleotides matching TRBD1. The assigned J gene may be wrong: the sequence end matches TRBJ2-7 better. Per germline, CDR1 SQVTM and CDR2 ANQGSEA. This CDR3 has 13 residues. Here the CDR3 DNA reads TGCAGCGTTTTGACAGGGTCGGCCTACGAGCAGTACTTC. Translated, it gives CSVLTGSAYEQYF.

A remark on this clonotype: Germline is not matched at one junction end, which may reflect a read error. CDR3 bases: TGTGCTAGCAGCTTAACCGGGTCCCCAATCCTCAATGAGCAGTTCTTC. Protein sequence: CASSLTGSPILNEQFF. The genes are TRBV7-7 and TRBJ2-1; D ambiguous. Germline V lookup: CDR1 SSHAT, CDR2 FNYEAQ (reference sequence). This CDR3 has 16 amino acids.

In its sample, this clonotype was seen many times. One junction end does not reproduce the germline sequence, and a read error may be involved. The chain uses TRBV7-7 and TRBJ2-7; 11 bases fit TRBD2. The germline V gene encodes CDR1 SSHAT and CDR2 FNYEAQ (reference sequence). CDR3 length equals 19 residues. Here the CDR3 reads CASSLRAGLAGGCSYEQYF. Written as DNA, the CDR3 is TGTGCTAGCAGCTTACGCGCTGGGCTAGCGGGGGGTTGCTCCTACGAGCAGTACTTC.

This clonotype was counted ten times or more. This sequence joins TRBV11-3 and TRBJ1-1, with D unresolved. V was trimmed by 0 bases and J by 1 base, leaving 15 bases between them. CDR1 is SGHNT, CDR2 YENEEA, per germline. This CDR3 is built from 17 residues. CDR3 DNA: TGTGCCAGCAGCTTAGATGTTTGGGGAGAACCGAACACTGAAGCTTTCTTT. Amino acid sequence: CASSLDVWGEPNTEAFF.

Concerning this clonotype: Since a much larger clone is just one base distant, this may be a read error. This chain uses TRBV6-5 with TRBJ1-2, with D tentatively TRBD1 (6 bases). The CDR3 contains 17 residues. Germline CDR1 is MNHEY and CDR2 is SVGAGI. CDR3 loop: CASSFDRFFVYGYSYTF. In DNA, the CDR3 is TGTGCCAGCAGTTTCGACAGGTTTTTTGTCTACGGCTATAGCTACACCTTC.

In its sample, this clonotype was seen many times. V usage is TRBV28 and J usage is TRBJ1-5; D unclear. V gave up 3 bases and J gave up 10 bases, with 13 bases separating them. CDR1 and CDR2 from the germline V gene are MDHEN and SYDVKM. The CDR3 consists of 13 residues. The CDR3 here is CASSLESRQPQHF. CDR3 bases: TGTGCCAGCAGTTTGGAGAGCAGGCAACCCCAGCATTTT.

This clonotype appeared many times. The chain couples TRBV5-6 to TRBJ1-1, with D unclear. Germline CDR1 SGHDT, CDR2 YYEEEE. The CDR3 spans 11 residues. V dropped 4 bases and J dropped 8 bases, with 9 bases sitting between them. The CDR3 DNA follows: TGTGCCAGCAGCGCTCTGAGGGAAGCTTTCTTT. Amino acid sequence: CASSALREAFF.

This chain connects TRBV12-3 or TRBV12-4 to TRBJ2-1, with TRBD2 matching over 8 bases. This CDR3 is 16 amino acids long. V lost 1 base, J lost 4 bases, and 6 bases stayed unmatched. The chain's CDR3 is CASSLGPAGDYNEQFF. The DNA for the CDR3 is TGTGCCAGCAGTTTAGGCCCAGCGGGAGATTACAATGAGCAGTTCTTC.

There are many counts of this clonotype. The genes are TRBV20-1 and TRBJ2-7; D remains unclear. Between the trimmed V and J ends, which lost 3 bases and 6 bases, there was a span of 15 bases. The CDR3 has 13 residues. Germline V gene lookup returns CDR1 DFQATT and CDR2 SNEGSKA (reference sequence). DNA for the CDR3: TGCAGTGCTAGGACTGATAACTTCGGCGAGCAGTACTTC. Translating it yields CSARTDNFGEQYF.

V and J are TRBV4-1 and TRBJ1-5, with 9 bases lining up with TRBD1. The V gene end was trimmed by 0 bases and the J gene end by 6 bases; junction bases not matched to a gene: 3. The germline gives CDR1 MGHRA, CDR2 YSYEKL. This CDR3 contains 15 residues. The CDR3: CASSQEGTGSQPQHF. In nucleotides, the CDR3 is TGCGCCAGCAGCCAAGAAGGGACAGGGTCTCAGCCCCAGCATTTT.

This clonotype was observed many times. The gene calls are TRBV28 and TRBJ1-5; tentatively, D is TRBD1 (5 bases). V lost 8 bases and J 3 bases, leaving 14 bases between the germline ends. The CDR3 length is 14 residues. Germline CDR1 MDHEN, CDR2 SYDVKM. The DNA of the CDR3 is TGTGCCAGCCGGCTCGGGGGTTACAATCAGCCCCAGCATTTT. Residues: CASRLGGYNQPQHF.

The rearrangement uses TRBV12-5 and TRBJ1-5; 8 nucleotides match TRBD1. Germline V gene data show CDR1 as LGHNT and CDR2 as FRNRAP. The CDR3 totals 19 residues. The V gene end was trimmed by 0 bases and the J gene end by 0 bases; junction bases not matched to a gene: 10. The CDR3 DNA is TGTGCTAGTGGTTTGGTAGCGGGCAGGGGGCTTTTTAGCAATCAGCCCCAGCATTTT. Translated: CASGLVAGRGLFSNQPQHF.

The V call is TRBV29-1, the J call TRBJ1-2; 8 bases are a match to TRBD1. This CDR3 contains 13 residues. Losses at the gene ends were 6 bases for V and 0 bases for J; bases not matched to a gene: 3. CDR1 and CDR2 from the germline V gene are SQVTM and ANQGSEA. CDR3 residues: CSVRQGSNYGYTF. Written as DNA, the CDR3 is TGCAGCGTGAGACAGGGGTCTAACTATGGCTACACCTTC.

The chain employs TRBV29-1 and TRBJ1-5, with TRBD1 as a possible D gene (6 bases). Germline loops: CDR1 SQVTM, CDR2 ANQGSEA. This CDR3 region has 12 residues. Trimming took 4 bases from V and 6 from J, leaving 10 bases between them. The DNA for the CDR3 is TGCAGCGTTGCAGGGGACGGTCAGCCCCAGCATTTT. Its translation: CSVAGDGQPQHF.

At least ten counts were recorded for this clonotype. The genes are TRBV12-3 or TRBV12-4 and TRBJ2-6; D uncertain. V dropped 3 bases and J dropped 0 bases, with 12 bases sitting between them. The CDR3 has 17 amino acids. This CDR3 is CASSFRAGSSGANVLTF. CDR3 DNA sequence: TGTGCCAGCAGTTTCAGAGCTGGAAGCTCTGGGGCCAACGTCCTGACTTTC.

This chain uses TRBV10-3 with TRBJ2-7; D may be TRBD2 (5 bases). This CDR3 spans 14 amino acids. Germline V gene lookup returns CDR1 ENHRY and CDR2 SYGVKD. V dropped 2 bases and J dropped 5 bases, with 13 bases sitting between them. DNA of the CDR3: TGTGCCATCAGTGAGAACGGGGATGGGAACGAGCAGTACTTC. It translates to CAISENGDGNEQYF.